One sample yielded the 5 T cell receptor beta chains listed below, sequenced in a study of T cells in Graves' hyperthyroidism and ophthalmopathy. It was RNA transcripts that yielded the amplified TCR beta CDR3 regions. A set of HTBI primers served as the primers for a first-round RT-PCR of the TCR CDR3. In TCRdb, the multiplex PCR reads were re-called with MiXCR into one record per CDR3 protein. The sample comprises a few hundred thousand distinct CDR3 sequences, more than 12% of which are singletons, and roughly 13% rests with the top ten. Input material: blood. The receptors shown here come from a woman aged 40 to 50 with Graves' hyperthyroidism that later progressed to Graves' ophthalmopathy.

This clonotype was observed many times. The CDR3 reads CASSTPGLAPYEQYF. For the CDR3, the DNA is TGTGCCAGCAGTACGCCGGGACTAGCGCCCTACGAGCAGTACTTC. This chain uses TRBV28 with TRBJ2-7; TRBD2 matches 10 bases. This CDR3 contains 15 residues. The V and J ends lost 5 bases and 2 bases, in that order; junction bases with no gene match: 6. CDR1 MDHEN and CDR2 SYDVKM come from the germline V gene.

The chain employs TRBV4-1 and TRBJ1-6; D call uncertain. Per the germline V gene, CDR1 is MGHRA and CDR2 is YSYEKL. With 1 base removed from V and 7 bases from J, the gap between germline ends came to 8 bases. The CDR3 has 14 amino acids. As DNA, the CDR3 is TGCGCCAGCAGCCAAGTCCCTCCGAATTCACCCCTCCACTTT. The encoded protein is CASSQVPPNSPLHF.

This clonotype was counted many times. The J gene is TRBJ1-6, the V gene TRBV3-1; possibly TRBD1 for D (5 bases). The CDR3 has 15 amino acids. V was clipped by 4 bases and J by 8 bases, with 15 bases between them. Per the germline V gene, CDR1 is LGHDT and CDR2 is YNNKEL (reference sequence). The CDR3 DNA is TGTGCCAGCAGCCCTAAGGACATTGGGCATTCACCCCTCCACTTT. It yields the protein CASSPKDIGHSPLHF.

This clonotype showed up many times. The chain couples TRBV20-1 to TRBJ2-1; the D is unclear. This CDR3 has 13 amino acids. The germline V gene has CDR1 DFQATT and CDR2 SNEGSKA (reference sequence). The CDR3 loop reads CNWLARATNEQFF. The CDR3, as DNA: TGCAACTGGTTAGCTAGGGCAACCAATGAGCAGTTCTTC.

This clonotype was observed a few times. The chain couples TRBV20-1 to TRBJ2-7, with 8 bases identical to TRBD2. V gave up 6 bases and J gave up 0 bases; unmatched junction bases: 28. Germline CDR1 reads DFQATT; CDR2 reads SNEGSKA (reference sequence). The CDR3 consists of 21 residues. The CDR3 loop reads CSAEPHIRDAKIAGSSYEQYF. The CDR3 DNA sequence: TGCAGTGCAGAGCCGCATATTCGGGACGCAAAAATAGCGGGAAGCTCCTACGAGCAGTACTTC.